This T cell receptor beta chain was obtained from a study of T cells in Graves' hyperthyroidism and ophthalmopathy. Stable hyperthyroidism: no ophthalmopathy progression over 18 months of follow-up. The V gene lost 3 bases and the J gene lost 2 bases, with 15 bases spanning the gap. Germline values: CDR1 SQVTM, CDR2 ANQGSEA. The CDR3 length is 15 residues. Amplified regions were TCR beta CDR3 sequences from RNA transcripts. The TCR CDR3 first-round RT-PCR relied on the HTBI primer set. TCRdb re-called the multiplex PCR reads through MiXCR, storing one row per CDR3 protein. Of some 720,000 distinct CDR3 sequences listed, roughly 15% were seen once; the top ten hold 8.4%.

J is TRBJ2-3 and V is TRBV29-1; D perhaps matches TRBD1 (5 bases). The origin of this receptor is a man aged 18 to 29 with Graves' hyperthyroidism. Sequencing used blood. The CDR3 region is CSVDRSTGSTDTQYF. The CDR3 DNA sequence: TGCAGCGTTGATAGATCAACAGGATCCACAGATACGCAGTATTTT.